Sequencing of this TCR beta chain was carried out in a study of blood T cells in healthy people across ages. Concerning this clonotype itself: Antigen specificity is unknown.

Study-wide findings and caveats: Compared with aged donors, long-lived donors showed fewer expanded clones, suggesting selection.

The V gene lost 5 bases and the J gene lost 10 bases, with 12 bases spanning the gap. This CDR3 spans 12 amino acids. Germline lookup yields CDR1 LNHNV and CDR2 YYDKDF (reference sequence). Using a J-beta primer mix together with a sample-barcoded 5' primer, a second PCR was run for roughly 7 to 11 cycles. TCRdb reanalysed the 5' RACE reads using MiXCR and keeps one entry per CDR3 protein. The profile shows around 400,000 distinct CDR3 sequences, about 52% of them singletons. The TCR was taken from a man aged 60-69 years in good health. The sequencing sample was made of blood. The V gene is TRBV15, the J gene TRBJ2-1; a weak D match, TRBD2 (6 bases). CDR3 sequence reads: CATSRDFYEQFF. For the CDR3, the DNA is TGTGCCACCAGCCGGGACTTTTACGAGCAGTTCTTC.